A selection of T cell receptor beta chains follows, all from one sample in a study of cytomegalovirus exposure and HLA in healthy donors. Produced via immunoSEQ multiplex PCR; TCRdb's table is partial and in-frame only. The sample consists of about 170,000 clones, around 85% of them appearing once. Sequencing was carried out using PBMCs. The origin of the receptors is a boy aged 2 to 10 in good health and CMV-seronegative. CDR3s include the opening cysteine and the closing phenylalanine or tryptophan. Fields, in order: clone size, D gene, J gene, V gene, CDR3 protein, CDR3 DNA. D genes are given only for firm matches. Only part of the rows carry a size: once, few, many, or a class if the clone is expanded.

size: NA
D: TRBD1
J: TRBJ1-1
V: TRBV7-8
CDR3: CASSWAPGQGTNTEAFF
DNA: TGTGCCAGCAGCTGGGCCCCGGGACAGGGAACGAACACTGAAGCTTTCTTT

size: NA
D: NA
J: TRBJ1-2
V: TRBV19
CDR3: CASSPGGYGYTF
DNA: TGTGCCAGTAGTCCGGGGGGCTATGGCTACACCTTC

size: NA
D: NA
J: TRBJ1-3
V: TRBV27
CDR3: CASSLQQTSGNTIYF
DNA: TGTGCCAGCAGTTTGCAACAGACCTCTGGAAACACCATATATTTT

size: NA
D: TRBD1
J: TRBJ2-3
V: TRBV30
CDR3: CAWSMGQGTDTQYF
DNA: TGTGCCTGGAGTATGGGACAGGGGACAGATACGCAGTATTTT

size: NA
D: NA
J: TRBJ2-7
V: TRBV7-8
CDR3: CASSQQSSGYEQYF
DNA: TGTGCCAGCAGCCAACAGAGTTCGGGATACGAGCAGTACTTC

size: NA
D: TRBD1
J: TRBJ1-2
V: TRBV5-1
CDR3: CASRTGGGGYTF
DNA: TGCGCCAGCAGAACAGGGGGCGGCGGCTACACCTTC

size: NA
D: TRBD2
J: TRBJ2-3
V: TRBV27
CDR3: CASSVLAGDTQYF
DNA: TGTGCCAGCAGCGTACTAGCGGGAGATACGCAGTATTTT

size: NA
D: NA
J: TRBJ2-1
V: TRBV1
CDR3: CTSSQDRSRGEQFF
DNA: TGCACCAGCAGCCAAGATAGGAGTAGAGGGGAGCAGTTCTTC

size: NA
D: TRBD2
J: TRBJ2-1
V: TRBV5-1
CDR3: CASSLFPPAGSGGGNEQFF
DNA: TGCGCCAGCAGCTTGTTTCCGCCCGCCGGGAGCGGGGGGGGGAATGAGCAGTTCTTC

size: NA
D: NA
J: TRBJ2-1
V: TRBV2
CDR3: CASSDARANEQFF
DNA: TGTGCCAGCAGTGATGCCAGGGCCAATGAGCAGTTCTTC

size: once
D: NA
J: TRBJ2-3
V: TRBV6-5
CDR3: CASRPTAATDTQYF
DNA: TGTGCCAGCAGACCGACAGCCGCCACAGATACGCAGTATTTT

size: NA
D: NA
J: TRBJ2-7
V: TRBV10-3
CDR3: CAISDSSYEQYF
DNA: TGTGCCATCAGTGATTCCAGCTACGAGCAGTACTTC

size: NA
D: NA
J: TRBJ2-3
V: TRBV27
CDR3: CANSLFRSTDTQYF
DNA: TGTGCCAACAGTCTCTTCCGTAGCACAGATACGCAGTATTTT

size: NA
D: NA
J: TRBJ1-1
V: TRBV7-6
CDR3: CASSLEQNTEAFF
DNA: TGTGCCAGCAGCTTAGAACAGAACACTGAAGCTTTCTTT

size: NA
D: NA
J: TRBJ2-2
V: TRBV15
CDR3: CATSSAYLFGPRGTGAGELFF
DNA: TGTGCCACCAGCAGTGCCTACCTCTTCGGACCTAGAGGGACTGGTGCCGGGGAGCTGTTTTTT

size: NA
D: NA
J: TRBJ2-3
V: TRBV6-1
CDR3: CASSEDRGTGNQPQYF
DNA: TGTGCCAGCAGTGAAGATCGGGGGACGGGCAATCAGCCCCAGTATTTT

size: NA
D: TRBD1
J: TRBJ1-6
V: TRBV28
CDR3: CASRTGEASYNSPLHF
DNA: TGTGCCAGCAGGACAGGGGAGGCCTCCTATAATTCACCCCTCCACTTT

size: NA
D: NA
J: TRBJ2-4
V: TRBV29-1
CDR3: CSAQPEGLQNIQYF
DNA: TGCAGCGCCCAACCTGAGGGACTCCAAAACATTCAGTACTTC

size: NA
D: TRBD1
J: TRBJ1-1
V: TRBV28
CDR3: CASSYGGTGRDFTEAFF
DNA: TGTGCCAGCAGTTACGGTGGGACAGGGAGGGATTTTACTGAAGCTTTCTTT

size: NA
D: NA
J: TRBJ2-3
V: TRBV6-6
CDR3: CASSYSRGSSTDTQYF
DNA: TGTGCCAGCAGTTACTCACGGGGGAGTAGCACAGATACGCAGTATTTT

size: NA
D: NA
J: TRBJ1-2
V: TRBV30
CDR3: CAWSPFLLYGYTF
DNA: TGTGCCTGGAGTCCCTTCCTCCTCTATGGCTACACCTTC

size: NA
D: NA
J: TRBJ2-3
V: TRBV7-2
CDR3: CASSLWSGTDTQYF
DNA: TGTGCCAGCAGCTTATGGAGCGGGACAGATACGCAGTATTTT

size: NA
D: NA
J: TRBJ2-4
V: TRBV6-1
CDR3: CASSEWRGAANIQYF
DNA: TGTGCCAGCAGTGAATGGCGGGGCGCAGCGAACATTCAGTACTTC

size: NA
D: NA
J: TRBJ2-1
V: TRBV27
CDR3: CATSARRYEQFF
DNA: TGTGCCACCTCCGCACGGAGGTACGAGCAGTTCTTC

size: NA
D: TRBD1
J: TRBJ2-3
V: TRBV6-1
CDR3: CASSEGSGGADTQYF
DNA: TGTGCCAGCAGTGAAGGGTCAGGGGGCGCAGATACGCAGTATTTT

size: NA
D: TRBD2
J: TRBJ2-7
V: TRBV5-1
CDR3: CASSWGGRRSNEQYF
DNA: TGCGCCAGCAGCTGGGGCGGGAGAAGGAGCAACGAGCAGTACTTC

size: NA
D: TRBD1
J: TRBJ1-2
V: TRBV6-1
CDR3: CASSTGGVYGYTF
DNA: TGTGCCAGCAGTACAGGGGGGGTCTATGGCTACACCTTC

size: NA
D: NA
J: TRBJ2-7
V: TRBV23-1
CDR3: CASSPPSEYF
DNA: TGCGCCAGCAGTCCTCCTTCAGAATACTTC

size: NA
D: NA
J: TRBJ1-1
V: TRBV5-4
CDR3: CASSFGQPREAFF
DNA: TGTGCCAGCAGCTTCGGACAGCCCCGAGAAGCTTTCTTT

size: NA
D: NA
J: TRBJ1-6
V: TRBV28
CDR3: CASKIRVAHNSPLHF
DNA: TGTGCCAGCAAGATCAGGGTAGCCCATAATTCACCCCTCCACTTT

size: once
D: TRBD1
J: TRBJ2-5
V: TRBV10-2
CDR3: CASSNRTGLFRETQYF
DNA: TGCGCCAGCAGCAACCGGACAGGGTTGTTCCGCGAGACCCAGTACTTC

size: NA
D: NA
J: TRBJ1-1
V: TRBV7-9
CDR3: CSSNGALNTEAFF
DNA: TGTTCCAGCAATGGGGCCTTGAACACTGAAGCTTTCTTT

size: NA
D: TRBD2
J: TRBJ2-2
V: TRBV12-5
CDR3: CASGLSTRGGVLTSGSRDTGELFF
DNA: TGTGCTAGTGGTTTGTCCACGAGGGGCGGGGTTTTGACTAGCGGGAGTCGGGACACCGGGGAGCTGTTTTTT

size: NA
D: TRBD1
J: TRBJ1-1
V: TRBV29-1
CDR3: CSVRTGAGTEAFF
DNA: TGCAGCGTTCGGACAGGGGCAGGCACTGAAGCTTTCTTT

size: NA
D: NA
J: TRBJ1-2
V: TRBV5-6
CDR3: CASSLGQAPNYGYTF
DNA: TGTGCCAGCAGCTTGGGACAGGCCCCTAACTATGGCTACACCTTC

size: NA
D: NA
J: TRBJ2-7
V: TRBV5-1
CDR3: CASSLVAGLEQYF
DNA: TGCGCCAGCAGCTTGGTGGCGGGACTCGAGCAGTACTTC

size: NA
D: TRBD2
J: TRBJ2-1
V: TRBV6-1
CDR3: CASSAEPGRGQFF
DNA: TGTGCCAGCAGTGCAGAGCCGGGGAGGGGGCAGTTCTTC

size: NA
D: TRBD2
J: TRBJ2-5
V: TRBV2
CDR3: CASSVVAGGKETQYF
DNA: TGTGCCAGCAGTGTAGTGGCGGGGGGGAAAGAGACCCAGTACTTC

size: NA
D: NA
J: TRBJ1-2
V: TRBV27
CDR3: CASIGSGKDYGYTF
DNA: TGTGCCAGCATAGGGTCGGGGAAGGACTATGGCTACACCTTC

size: NA
D: TRBD1
J: TRBJ2-2
V: TRBV11-2
CDR3: CASSYEFIGTGGTGELFF
DNA: TGTGCCAGCAGCTACGAATTTATCGGGACAGGGGGCACCGGGGAGCTGTTTTTT

size: NA
D: TRBD1
J: TRBJ1-4
V: TRBV9
CDR3: CASSEQGVNEKLFF
DNA: TGTGCCAGCAGCGAACAGGGGGTAAATGAAAAACTGTTTTTT

size: NA
D: TRBD2
J: TRBJ2-2
V: TRBV10-3
CDR3: CAIKLGQAGAGELFF
DNA: TGTGCCATCAAATTGGGGCAGGCGGGGGCCGGGGAGCTGTTTTTT

size: NA
D: NA
J: TRBJ2-7
V: TRBV6-1
CDR3: CATQGKVSSYKQYF
DNA: TGTGCCACCCAGGGGAAGGTAAGCTCCTACAAGCAGTACTTC

size: NA
D: TRBD1
J: TRBJ2-7
V: TRBV11-3
CDR3: CASSMNRGKGYEQYF
DNA: TGTGCCAGCAGCATGAACAGGGGAAAGGGCTACGAGCAGTACTTC

size: NA
D: NA
J: TRBJ2-1
V: TRBV5-4
CDR3: CASSLAGNEQFF
DNA: TGTGCCAGCAGCTTGGCAGGGAATGAGCAGTTCTTC

size: NA
D: TRBD2
J: TRBJ2-1
V: TRBV5-6
CDR3: CASTPALGGDKNEQFF
DNA: TGTGCCAGCACCCCCGCGCTCGGGGGGGATAAGAATGAGCAGTTCTTC

size: NA
D: NA
J: TRBJ2-3
V: TRBV5-4
CDR3: CASSLRSGAKVTDTQYF
DNA: TGTGCCAGCAGCTTGAGGTCAGGGGCGAAGGTCACAGATACGCAGTATTTT